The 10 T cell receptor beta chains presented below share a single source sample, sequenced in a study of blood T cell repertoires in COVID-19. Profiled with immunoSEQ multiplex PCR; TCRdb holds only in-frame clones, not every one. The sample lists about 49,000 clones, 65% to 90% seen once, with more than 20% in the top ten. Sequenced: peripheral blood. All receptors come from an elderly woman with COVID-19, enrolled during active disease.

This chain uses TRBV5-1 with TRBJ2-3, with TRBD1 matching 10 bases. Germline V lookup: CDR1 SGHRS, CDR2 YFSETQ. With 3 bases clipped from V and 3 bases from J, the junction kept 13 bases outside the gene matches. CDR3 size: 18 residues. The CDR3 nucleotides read TGCGCCAGCAGCTCGACCCCGAGGACAGGGGGTCGAACAGATACGCAGTATTTT. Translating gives CASSSTPRTGGRTDTQYF.

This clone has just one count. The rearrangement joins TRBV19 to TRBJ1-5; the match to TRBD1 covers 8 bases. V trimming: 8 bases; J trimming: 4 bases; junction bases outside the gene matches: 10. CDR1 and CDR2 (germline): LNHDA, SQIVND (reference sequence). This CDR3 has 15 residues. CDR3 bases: TGTGCCAGTCGACCTGACAGGGGACCAAATCAGCCCCAGCATTTT. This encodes CASRPDRGPNQPQHF. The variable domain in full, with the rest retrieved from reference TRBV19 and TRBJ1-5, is DGGITQSPKYLFRKEGQNVTLSCEQNLNHDAMYWYRQDPGQGLRLIYYSQIVNDFQKGDIAEGYSVSREKKESFPLTVTSAQKNPTAFYLCASRPDRGPNQPQHFGDGTRLSIL.

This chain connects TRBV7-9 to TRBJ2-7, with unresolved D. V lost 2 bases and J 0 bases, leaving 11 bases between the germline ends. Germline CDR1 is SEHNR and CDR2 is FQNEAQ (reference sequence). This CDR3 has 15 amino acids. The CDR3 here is CASSLFIGASYEQYF. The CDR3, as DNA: TGTGCCAGCAGCTTATTCATCGGAGCCTCCTACGAGCAGTACTTC. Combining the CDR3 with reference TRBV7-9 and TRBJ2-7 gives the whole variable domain DTGVSQNPRHKITKRGQNVTFRCDPISEHNRLYWYRQTLGQGPEFLTYFQNEAQLEKSRLLSDRFSAERPKGSFSTLEIQRTEQGDSAMYLCASSLFIGASYEQYFGPGTRLTVT.

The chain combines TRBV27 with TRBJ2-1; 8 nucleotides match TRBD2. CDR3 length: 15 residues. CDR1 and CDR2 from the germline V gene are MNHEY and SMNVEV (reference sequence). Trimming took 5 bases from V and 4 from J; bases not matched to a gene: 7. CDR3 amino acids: CASSPYSGTYNEQFF. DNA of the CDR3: TGTGCCAGCAGTCCTTATAGCGGGACGTACAATGAGCAGTTCTTC.

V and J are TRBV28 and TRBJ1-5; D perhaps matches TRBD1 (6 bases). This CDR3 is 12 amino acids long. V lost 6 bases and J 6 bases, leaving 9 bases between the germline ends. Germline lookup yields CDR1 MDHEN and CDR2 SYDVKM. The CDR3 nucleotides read TGTGCCAGCAGGACAGGCAGTCAGCCCCAGCATTTT. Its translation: CASRTGSQPQHF.

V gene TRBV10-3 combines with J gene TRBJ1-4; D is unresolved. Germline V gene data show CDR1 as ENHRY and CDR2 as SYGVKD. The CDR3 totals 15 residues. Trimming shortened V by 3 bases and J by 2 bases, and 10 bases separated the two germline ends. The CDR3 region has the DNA TGTGCCATCAGTGATCCGACAACCACTAATGAAAAACTGTTTTTT. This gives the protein CAISDPTTTNEKLFF.

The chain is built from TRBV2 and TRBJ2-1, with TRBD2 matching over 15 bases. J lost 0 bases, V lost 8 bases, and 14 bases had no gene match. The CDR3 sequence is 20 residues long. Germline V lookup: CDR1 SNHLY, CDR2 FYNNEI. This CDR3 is CASRSGPGLAGGRSYNEQFF. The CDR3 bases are TGTGCCAGCCGATCCGGTCCGGGACTAGCGGGAGGACGCTCCTACAATGAGCAGTTCTTC. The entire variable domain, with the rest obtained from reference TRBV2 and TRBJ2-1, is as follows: EPEVTQTPSHQVTQMGQEVILRCVPISNHLYFYWYRQILGQKVEFLVSFYNNEISEKSEIFDDQFSVERPDGSNFTLKIRSTKLEDSAMYFCASRSGPGLAGGRSYNEQFFGPGTRLTVL.

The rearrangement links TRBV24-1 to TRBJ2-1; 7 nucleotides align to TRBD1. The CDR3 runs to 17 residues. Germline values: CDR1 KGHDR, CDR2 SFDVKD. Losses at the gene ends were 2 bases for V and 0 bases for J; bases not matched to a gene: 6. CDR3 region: CATSDSTTGSSYNEQFF. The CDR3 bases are TGTGCCACCAGTGATTCGACGACAGGGAGCTCCTACAATGAGCAGTTCTTC.

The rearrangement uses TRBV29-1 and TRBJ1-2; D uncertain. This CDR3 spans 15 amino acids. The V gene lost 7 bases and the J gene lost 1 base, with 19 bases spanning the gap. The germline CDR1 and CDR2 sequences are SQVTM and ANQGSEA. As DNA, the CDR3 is TGCAGCGCAAAAGAGGGAGGAGGATTTAACTATGGCTACACCTTC. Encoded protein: CSAKEGGGFNYGYTF.

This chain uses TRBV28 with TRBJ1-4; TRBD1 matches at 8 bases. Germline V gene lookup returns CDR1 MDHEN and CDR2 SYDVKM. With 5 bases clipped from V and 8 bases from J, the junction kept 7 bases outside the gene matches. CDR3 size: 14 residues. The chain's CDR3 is CASSLDRGREKLFF. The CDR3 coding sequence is TGTGCCAGCAGTCTAGACAGGGGACGCGAAAAACTGTTTTTT.